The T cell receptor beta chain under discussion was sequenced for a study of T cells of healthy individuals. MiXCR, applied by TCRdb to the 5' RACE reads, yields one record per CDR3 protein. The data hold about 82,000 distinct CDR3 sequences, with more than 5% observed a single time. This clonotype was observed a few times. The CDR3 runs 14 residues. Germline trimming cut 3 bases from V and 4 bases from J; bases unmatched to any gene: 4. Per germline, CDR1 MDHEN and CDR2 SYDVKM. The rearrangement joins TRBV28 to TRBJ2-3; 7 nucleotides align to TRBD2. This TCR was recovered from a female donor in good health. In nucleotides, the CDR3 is TGTGCCAGCAGTTTGGTTGCGGGAGCAGATACGCAGTATTTT. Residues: CASSLVAGADTQYF.